Following are 16 T cell receptor beta chains from one sample sequenced in a study of cytomegalovirus exposure and HLA in healthy donors. Primers for the PCR totalled 60 Vbeta and 13 Jbeta. Sequenced by immunoSEQ multiplex PCR; TCRdb stores in-frame clones only, minus some. This table has some 180,000 clones, roughly 73% appearing once. Sequenced input: PBMCs. These receptors originate from a woman aged 30 to 39 in good health and CMV-seronegative.

This clone was seen once. The CDR3, as DNA: TGTGCCACCGGGGGGGGAGGGGTAATGAACACTGAAGCTTTCTTT. Translating it yields CATGGGGVMNTEAFF. The rearrangement links TRBV10-3 to TRBJ1-1, with D possibly matching TRBD1 (5 bases). The V gene's germline CDR1 is ENHRY and CDR2 SYGVKD. This CDR3 has 15 residues. V lost 10 bases and J 0 bases, leaving 18 bases between the germline ends.

This clone was seen a handful of times. The J gene is TRBJ2-1, the V gene TRBV5-1, with 13 bases matching TRBD2. V was clipped by 0 bases and J by 10 bases; unmatched bases: 4. Germline CDR1 is SGHRS and CDR2 is YFSETQ. This CDR3 contains 15 residues. CDR3 nucleotides: TGCGCCAGCAGCTTGGGGACTAGCGGGGGCCGAGAGCAGTTCTTC. This sequence encodes CASSLGTSGGREQFF.

The genes are TRBV5-6 and TRBJ1-5; 7 positions match TRBD1. The CDR3 is made up of 17 amino acids. CDR1 is SGHDT, CDR2 YYEEEE, per germline. Unmatched junction bases numbered 12, after V lost 4 bases and J lost 2 bases. The CDR3 nucleotides read TGTGCCAGCAGCCGCCGGAGGGGGCCAGGTGGCAATCAGCCCCAGCATTTT. Its protein is CASSRRRGPGGNQPQHF. Full variable domain (missing parts from reference TRBV5-6 and TRBJ1-5): DAGVTQSPTHLIKTRGQQVTLRCSPKSGHDTVSWYQQALGQGPQFIFQYYEEEERQRGNFPDRFSGHQFPNYSSELNVNALLLGDSALYLCASSRRRGPGGNQPQHFGDGTRLSIL.

The V gene is TRBV15, the J gene TRBJ2-7, with D perhaps TRBD2 (6 bases). V lost 1 base and J 3 bases, leaving 13 bases between the germline ends. The CDR3 totals 15 residues. Germline V gene data show CDR1 as LNHNV and CDR2 as YYDKDF (reference sequence). CDR3 protein: CATSRGLAPDYEQYF. The CDR3 region has the DNA TGTGCCACCAGCAGAGGGCTAGCGCCAGACTACGAGCAGTACTTC.

J is TRBJ1-1 and V is TRBV19; 10 nucleotides align to TRBD1. The germline V gene has CDR1 LNHDA and CDR2 SQIVND (reference sequence). The CDR3 spans 14 residues. J gave up 4 bases and V 4 bases, and 3 bases lay outside the gene matches. CDR3 sequence: CASSTDRGITEAFF. CDR3 nucleotide sequence: TGTGCCAGTAGTACGGACAGGGGGATCACTGAAGCTTTCTTT.

The chain has TRBV7-3 and TRBJ2-1; D is uncertain. V lost 2 bases and J lost 6, with 8 bases in between. The length of the CDR3 is 13 residues. The germline V gene encodes CDR1 SGHTA and CDR2 FQGTGA. CDR3 loop: CASSLGLGNEQFF. The CDR3 nucleotides read TGTGCCAGCAGCTTAGGCCTTGGCAATGAGCAGTTCTTC. Supplemented by reference TRBV7-3 and TRBJ2-1, the full variable domain reads GAGVSQTPSNKVTEKGKYVELRCDPISGHTALYWYRQSLGQGPEFLIYFQGTGAADDSGLPNDRFFAVRPEGSVSTLKIQRTERGDSAVYLCASSLGLGNEQFFGPGTRLTVL.

The CDR3 region is CAISGQGTNYGYTF. Written as DNA, the CDR3 is TGTGCCATCAGTGGACAGGGAACTAACTATGGCTACACCTTC. The chain carries TRBV10-3 and TRBJ1-2, with 7 bases lining up with TRBD1. The CDR3 has 14 amino acids. Germline V gives CDR1 ENHRY, CDR2 SYGVKD. V gave up 4 bases and J gave up 0 bases; unmatched junction bases: 2.

This clone was detected only a few times. The rearrangement uses TRBV28 and TRBJ1-2, with 9 bases identical to TRBD1. Germline V CDR1 and CDR2: MDHEN, SYDVKM. CDR3 length: 11 residues. Unmatched junction bases numbered 3, after V lost 8 bases and J lost 8 bases. The CDR3 is CASYRGRGYTF. DNA of the CDR3: TGTGCCAGCTACAGGGGGCGAGGCTACACCTTC.

The genes are TRBV9 and TRBJ2-6; the D gene is possibly TRBD1 (5 bases). This CDR3 is built from 17 residues. The germline V gene encodes CDR1 SGDLS and CDR2 YYNGEE. V dropped 0 bases and J dropped 0 bases, with 10 bases sitting between them. In DNA, the CDR3 is TGTGCCAGCAGCGTAGGAGGACACTACTCTGGGGCCAACGTCCTGACTTTC. It yields the protein CASSVGGHYSGANVLTF.

The chain links TRBV7-9 to TRBJ1-1, with D tentatively TRBD1 (5 bases). The CDR3 runs to 15 residues. CDR1 and CDR2 (germline): SEHNR, FQNEAQ (reference sequence). The V and J ends lost 2 bases and 0 bases respectively, with 10 bases between them. CDR3 in DNA: TGTGCCAGCAGCTTAATCCAGGGTATGAACACTGAAGCTTTCTTT. Its translation: CASSLIQGMNTEAFF.

V is TRBV7-3 and J is TRBJ2-3, with 7 bases matching TRBD2. With 5 bases clipped from V and 3 bases from J, the junction kept 8 bases outside the gene matches. Germline V gives CDR1 SGHTA, CDR2 FQGTGA. This CDR3 comprises 15 residues. CDR3 sequence: CASSPLGGGTDTQYF. The DNA of the CDR3 is TGTGCCAGCAGCCCCCTGGGGGGAGGGACAGATACGCAGTATTTT. The complete variable domain, with remaining parts taken from reference TRBV7-3 and TRBJ2-3, reads GAGVSQTPSNKVTEKGKYVELRCDPISGHTALYWYRQSLGQGPEFLIYFQGTGAADDSGLPNDRFFAVRPEGSVSTLKIQRTERGDSAVYLCASSPLGGGTDTQYFGPGTRLTVL.

This chain connects TRBV28 to TRBJ1-1, with no clear D. The CDR3 is 17 amino acids. The germline V gene has CDR1 MDHEN and CDR2 SYDVKM. V lost 7 bases, J lost 0 bases, and 21 bases lay in between. The CDR3 loop is CASITVLRGLMNTEAFF. The CDR3 coding sequence is TGTGCCAGCATTACCGTTCTCCGGGGTCTCATGAACACTGAAGCTTTCTTT.

This clone was recorded only once. V gene TRBV19 combines with J gene TRBJ2-1; D is uncertain. Germline assignment: CDR1 LNHDA and CDR2 SQIVND (reference sequence). The CDR3 has 15 residues. Trimming stripped 2 bases from V and 2 bases from J, with 10 bases between. The chain's CDR3 is CASSILSVPYNEQFF. CDR3 in DNA: TGTGCCAGTAGTATATTGAGCGTACCCTACAATGAGCAGTTCTTC.

The gene calls are TRBV5-4 and TRBJ2-1; perhaps TRBD2 as D (5 bases). Germline loops: CDR1 SGHNT, CDR2 YYREEE (reference sequence). CDR3 size: 15 residues. V was clipped by 4 bases and J by 2 bases, with 13 bases between them. CDR3 sequence: CASSPEARTYNEQFF. DNA of the CDR3: TGTGCCAGCAGCCCGGAGGCGAGGACCTACAATGAGCAGTTCTTC.

For the CDR3, the DNA is TGTGCCAGCAGCCCCAGGCAGGGGGCTAGGTACGAGCAGTACTTC. Translation: CASSPRQGARYEQYF. The rearrangement joins TRBV11-1 to TRBJ2-7; 8 nucleotides agree with TRBD1. V dropped 5 bases and J dropped 4; count of bases not matched to a gene: 10. The CDR3 runs to 15 residues. Germline assignment: CDR1 SGHAT and CDR2 FQDESV (reference sequence).

This clone was counted only a few times. The V call is TRBV11-2, the J call TRBJ1-5; D gene ambiguous. CDR1 and CDR2 from the germline V gene are SGHAT and FQNNGV. This CDR3 has 13 amino acids. Trimming took off 1 base at V and 3 bases at J, with 4 bases between the two ends. The DNA for the CDR3 is TGTGCCAGCAGCTTAGGAGTCAATCAGCCCCAGCATTTT. As protein: CASSLGVNQPQHF. Based on the CDR3 plus reference TRBV11-2 and TRBJ1-5, the full variable domain is EAGVAQSPRYKIIEKRQSVAFWCNPISGHATLYWYQQILGQGPKLLIQFQNNGVVDDSQLPKDRFSAERLKGVDSTLKIQPAKLEDSAVYLCASSLGVNQPQHFGDGTRLSIL.